What follows is one T cell receptor beta chain and its context. Trimming at V came to 4 bases and at J to 2 bases, leaving 12 bases not matched to a gene. The CDR3 has 20 residues. Assay: immunoSEQ multiplex PCR; the TCRdb copy retains only in-frame clones and omits some. The sample carries tens of thousands of clones, approximately 96% recorded once. The sample is drawn from a study of T cells after somatic rescue of genetic block. The sequencing input was peripheral blood mononuclear cells (PBMCs). This rearrangement joins TRBV23-1 to TRBJ2-6, with 12 nucleotides matching TRBD2. TRBV23-1 is reported as an ORF; its role is uncertain. This receptor was identified in a child under two years old. The CDR3 here is CASSPGCASGRAPGANVLTF. CDR3 in DNA: TGCGCCAGCAGTCCGGGATGTGCTAGCGGGAGGGCCCCTGGGGCCAACGTCCTGACTTTC.